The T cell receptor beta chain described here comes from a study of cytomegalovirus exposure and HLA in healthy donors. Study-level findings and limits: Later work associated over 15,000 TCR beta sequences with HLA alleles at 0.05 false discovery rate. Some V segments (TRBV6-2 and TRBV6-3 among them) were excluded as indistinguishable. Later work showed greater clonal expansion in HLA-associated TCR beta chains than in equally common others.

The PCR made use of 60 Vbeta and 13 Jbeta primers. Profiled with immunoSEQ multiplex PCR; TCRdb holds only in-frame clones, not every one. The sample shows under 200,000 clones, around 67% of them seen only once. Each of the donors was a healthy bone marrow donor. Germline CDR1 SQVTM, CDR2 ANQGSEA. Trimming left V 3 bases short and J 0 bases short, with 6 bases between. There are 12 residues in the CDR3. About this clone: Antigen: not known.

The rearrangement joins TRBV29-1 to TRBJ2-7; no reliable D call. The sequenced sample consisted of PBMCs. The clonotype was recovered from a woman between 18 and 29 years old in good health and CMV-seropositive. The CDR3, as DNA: TGCAGCGTTGAGGGCATCTCCTACGAGCAGTACTTC. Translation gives CSVEGISYEQYF.